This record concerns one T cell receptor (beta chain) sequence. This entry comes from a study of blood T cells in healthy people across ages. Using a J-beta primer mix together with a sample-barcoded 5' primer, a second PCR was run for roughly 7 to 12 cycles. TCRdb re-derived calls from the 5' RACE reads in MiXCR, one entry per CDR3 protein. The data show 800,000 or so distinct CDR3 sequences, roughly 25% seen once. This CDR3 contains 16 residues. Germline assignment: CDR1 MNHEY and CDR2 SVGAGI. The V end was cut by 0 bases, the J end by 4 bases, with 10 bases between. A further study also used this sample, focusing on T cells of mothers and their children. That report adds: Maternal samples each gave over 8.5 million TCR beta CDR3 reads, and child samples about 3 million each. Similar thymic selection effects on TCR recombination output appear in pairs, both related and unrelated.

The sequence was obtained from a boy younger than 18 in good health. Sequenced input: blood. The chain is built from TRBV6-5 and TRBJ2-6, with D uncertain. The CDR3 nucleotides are TGTGCCAGCAGTTACTCCTCACGCAGCGGGGCCAACGTCCTGACTTTC. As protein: CASSYSSRSGANVLTF.